This T cell receptor (beta chain) was obtained from a study of cytomegalovirus exposure and HLA in healthy donors (dated by TCRdb to 2016 to 2017). With regard to the full study: An earlier analysis of approximately 590 of the donors reported about 290 Gb of sequence data and about 100 million unique TCR beta sequences from about 200 million T cells. The number of typed donors differed by locus: about 629-630 for A, B, C, DRB1 and DQB1; approximately 520 for DQA1; about 600 for DPA1; and some 470 for DPB1. Roughly 5 DR-DQ haplotypes were handled as single units for association and clustering, since linkage in the cohort was strong. Of the approximately 400 genotyped donors, approximately 80% were placed in the genetic ancestry cluster associated with self-reported Caucasian donors. Every repertoire in the discovery cohort had been generated on one and the same sequencing platform. On average, around 240,000 unique TCR beta nucleotide sequences were sequenced per donor among several hundred genotyped donors of the cohort, with around 19% of those sequences being non-productive. An earlier analysis of around 640 of the donors used high-throughput TCR beta sequencing to judge whether each TCR beta V gene segment behaved as functional or pseudogenic. An early release covering 550 to 700 HLA-typed donors comprised roughly 300 gigabases of sequencing data and approximately 80 million unique TCR sequences. Rather than using new phenotypic data, the later analysis identified candidate immune exposures from TCR beta sequences and from how often those sequences occurred across donors. HLA typing included class I and class II loci at four-digit resolution. Donor age, sex, ethnicity and CMV serostatus were compiled together with the repertoire data. The study used immunosequencing to profile the T cell repertoires of around 600 subjects and linked those repertoires to cytomegalovirus serostatus. To predict cytomegalovirus infection status, the study brought together high-throughput TCR immunosequencing, statistical association of individual TCRs with disease status, and machine learning. A later genetic analysis used genome-wide SNP genotypes for about three fifths of the 666 donors, treating that subset as a discovery cohort. To study patterns of TCR occurrence, a later analysis re-analyzed previously published TCR beta repertoires from 700 or so donors and added high-resolution HLA genotyping. Along with the approximately 700-subject first cohort, a separate validation cohort of more than 90 different subjects was used. The study aimed to test whether cataloging public T cell receptors could reveal signatures of past pathogen exposure.

A remark on this clone: Its recognized antigen is unknown.

Library generation was performed with the immunoSEQ multiplex PCR assay. The multiplex PCR relied on a mix of 60 forward primers for TCR Vbeta segments and 13 reverse primers for TCR Jbeta segments. The CDR3 region of rearranged TCR beta genes was amplified from genomic DNA with a multiplex PCR assay. The amplified TCR beta libraries were sequenced on the Illumina HiSeq System as 87-base-pair reads. The authors' analysis ran thus. A later analysis tallied 75 million to 85 million unique TCR beta chains across the 550 to 850 repertoires, and about 10 million of those chains were shared by two or more donors. To remove PCR and sequencing errors, raw reads were error-corrected and collapsed into unique sequences using a nearest-neighbor algorithm that merged closely related sequences. Alignment of CDR3 sequences to IMGT reference sequences was used to assign V, D and J gene segments. Each retained sequence needed at least a six-nucleotide match to both a V gene segment and a J gene segment. A rearrangement was called productive if the CDR3 had no stop codons and remained in frame with V and J, and every other rearrangement was called non-productive. Following IMGT convention, CDR3 was defined as the stretch from the second conserved V-encoded cysteine up to the conserved J-encoded phenylalanine. The earlier analysis of 587 of the donors excluded any sequence lacking an unambiguous match to a single V gene segment. In an earlier analysis of 587 of the donors, a V segment was called functional when productive rearrangements were above 56.7%, and segregating when the standard deviation between donors exceeded 5%. A statistical classification framework was developed to diagnose cytomegalovirus status using the catalog of TCR beta chain sequences. In a later analysis, TCR nucleotide sequences were compared against IMGT/GENE-DB human TR gene sequences so that V and J genes could be assigned. The TCRdist pipeline was used in a later analysis to assign CDR3 sequences and most-parsimonious VDJ recombination scenarios. A later analysis defined each TCR beta chain by its CDR3 amino acid sequence plus V-gene family, and excluded reads lacking a unique V-gene family. To address suspected cross-contamination and a sequencing artifact, a later analysis removed 592 highly shared, low-generation-probability nucleotide sequences. For each public chain, a later analysis derived a clonal expansion index from normalized ranks of inferred template counts within each repertoire. In a later analysis, generation probabilities were computed with a VDJ recombination model fitted to out-of-frame rearrangements, and the resulting probabilities were checked against IGoR. In a later analysis, hypergeometric tests were used to score TCR-TCR, TCR-HLA and TCR-CMV co-occurrence, with a repertoire-size bias correction applied to TCR pairs. To estimate false discovery rates, a later analysis permuted the HLA or CMV assignments 20 times. In a later analysis, co-occurring TCRs were grouped using DBSCAN, with TCRdist sequence similarity added in when clustering inside HLA-allele-positive subsets. Repertoires with fewer than 30,000 or more than 120,000 public chains were left out of co-occurrence clustering, as were five repertoires with anomalous nucleotide sharing. TCRdb stores this immuneACCESS table with in-frame sequences only. Part of the clones is absent; in the studies checked, under half of the shortfall reflects unresolved V genes, and no reason is known for the rest. That table furnishes V, J and clone size, whereas the DNA furnished D and trimming. The table for this sample shows about 64,000 clones. The top ten constitute less than 4.5% of the sample.

The investigation overall reported the following: CMV serostatus was the only immune exposure information available for the cohort. Specific HLA alleles were associated with roughly 16,000 TCR beta sequences at a false discovery rate of 0.05 in a later analysis. Cytomegalovirus status was reported to be diagnosed by the classifier with high specificity and sensitivity in both the original and validation cohorts. This cohort had only TCR beta chains sequenced, and the lack of alpha or paired-chain data limited which features could be detected. The sequencing pipeline was judged likely to have produced a cluster of highly shared sequence variants as a technical artifact. HLA typing was unavailable for some donors at each locus, so association tests used only the typed subset. A later analysis found that HLA-associated TCR beta chains were more clonally expanded and had lower generation probabilities than equally common non-associated chains. Several of the top co-occurrence clusters appeared to be linked to parvovirus B19, influenza, CMV and Epstein-Barr virus, according to a later analysis. In an earlier analysis of around 600 of the donors, most TCR beta V segments appeared in productive rearrangements about 90% or about 30% of the time, broadly matching IMGT annotations. Most CMV-associated TCR beta chains appeared to be HLA-restricted in a later analysis, and the HLA associations seemed to be driven largely by CMV exposure. Linkage disequilibrium might explain the correlated functional status among segregating V segments, but an unknown experimental factor could not be excluded. The earlier analysis of 587 of the donors excluded roughly 17 rarely observed V segments, including chromosome 9 orphons, because counts were too low. Most TCR sequences were observed very rarely across donors, whereas some public TCRs were present in many individuals. The study listed approximately 160 TCR beta chains as associated with cytomegalovirus. In vitro tests confirmed that three of the cytomegalovirus-associated TCR beta chains recognize cytomegalovirus antigens. When HLA alleles, especially DR and DQ, strongly co-occurred, attributing TCR associations to individual alleles was difficult. In a later analysis, TCR association rates were found to vary across HLA loci, with the most associated TCRs seen for DRB1 alleles and the fewest for HLA-C alleles. According to a later genetic analysis, donors in an Asian-associated ancestry cluster had fewer N-insertions in productive TCRs than the roughly 670-donor mean. The authors suggested that the approach could potentially be generalized to other disease states and immunological phenotypes. A further reported finding was that TCR beta sequences accurately predicted the HLA-A and HLA-B alleles for most subjects in the first cohort. Sequencing depth was assumed to be roughly uniform across donors in the presence/absence analyses, though that assumption may not hold. An association between a missense DCLRE1C variant and V-gene and J-gene trimming of TCR beta chains was found in a later genetic analysis and replicated in an independent cohort.

In total, just over 650 healthy bone marrow donors made up the cohort. At the time of sampling, every cohort member was nominally healthy, though immune exposures that went unrecorded were likely present. The donor was CMV seronegative and was included in the group of a few hundred seronegative cohort members. A peripheral blood sample was collected from each donor, and TCR beta sequencing was performed on peripheral blood mononuclear cells. The Qiagen DNeasy Blood Extraction Kit was used to extract genomic DNA from the blood cell samples. Sequenced sample: PBMCs. The receptor's source is a woman between 18 and 30 years old in good health and CMV-seronegative.

The CDR3 region: CASSSRGEKLFF. The bases are TGTGCCAGCAGCAGCAGGGGAGAAAAACTGTTTTTT. This sequence uses TRBV13 and TRBJ1-4; a tentative D call is TRBD1 (6 bases match). Trimming removed 5 bases from V and 8 bases from J, leaving 9 bases between the germline ends. CDR1 and CDR2, looked up from the germline V gene (reference sequence), are PRHDT and FYEKMQ. From cysteine to phenylalanine, the CDR3 is 12 amino acids long. The CDR3 DNA has 36 bases and is translated from base 1.